This T cell receptor beta chain was sequenced during a study of glioma-infiltrating T cells after dendritic cell vaccination. Turning to the study itself: Dendritic cells derived from monocytes and pulsed with autologous tumor lysate formed the vaccine.

Sequencing used immunoSEQ multiplex PCR; TCRdb keeps in-frame clones, though not all of them. The repertoire holds fewer than 70,000 clones, more than 75% seen once, with more than 8.5% in the top ten. Sample time point: after dendritic cell vaccination, including at tumor progression/relapse. Isocitrate dehydrogenase mutation was absent in all glioblastoma patients. Trimming stripped 4 bases from V and 6 bases from J, with 12 bases between. This CDR3 is 13 amino acids long. Looked up from germline, CDR1 is SGHAT and CDR2 is FQDESV (reference sequence). The genes are TRBV11-1 and TRBJ1-1; D is undetermined. The clonotype was recovered from a human donor with glioblastoma. Specimen: blood, collected after dendritic cell vaccination. The CDR3 reads CASSSGWASEAFF. The CDR3 DNA reads TGTGCCAGCAGCTCCGGATGGGCATCTGAAGCTTTCTTT.